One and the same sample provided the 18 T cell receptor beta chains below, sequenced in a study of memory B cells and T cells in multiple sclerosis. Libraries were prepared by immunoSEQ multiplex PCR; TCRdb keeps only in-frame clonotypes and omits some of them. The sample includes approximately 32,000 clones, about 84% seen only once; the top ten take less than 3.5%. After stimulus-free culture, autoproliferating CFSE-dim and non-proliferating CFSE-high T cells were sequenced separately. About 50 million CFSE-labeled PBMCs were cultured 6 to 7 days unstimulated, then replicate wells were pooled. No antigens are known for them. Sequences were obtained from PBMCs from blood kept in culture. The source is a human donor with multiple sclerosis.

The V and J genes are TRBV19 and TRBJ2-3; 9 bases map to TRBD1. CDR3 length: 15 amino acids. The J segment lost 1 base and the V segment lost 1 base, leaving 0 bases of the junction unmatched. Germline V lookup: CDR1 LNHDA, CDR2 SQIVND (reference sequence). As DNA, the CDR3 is TGTGCCAGTAGTATAGGGACAGGGGGCACAGATACGCAGTATTTT. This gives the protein CASSIGTGGTDTQYF.

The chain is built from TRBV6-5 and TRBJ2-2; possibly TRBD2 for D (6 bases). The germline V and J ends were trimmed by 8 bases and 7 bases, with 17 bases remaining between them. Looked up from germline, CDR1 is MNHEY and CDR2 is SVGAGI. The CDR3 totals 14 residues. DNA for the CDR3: TGTGCCAGCGGCGGGGACTGGGGTGGCGGGGAGCTGTTTTTT. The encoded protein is CASGGDWGGGELFF.

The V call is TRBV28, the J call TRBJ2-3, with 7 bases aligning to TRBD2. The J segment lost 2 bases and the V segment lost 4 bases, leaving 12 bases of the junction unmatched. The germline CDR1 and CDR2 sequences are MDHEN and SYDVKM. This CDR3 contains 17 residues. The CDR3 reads CASSSPFKLADTDTQYF. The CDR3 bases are TGTGCCAGCAGTTCACCCTTCAAGCTAGCGGACACAGATACGCAGTATTTT.

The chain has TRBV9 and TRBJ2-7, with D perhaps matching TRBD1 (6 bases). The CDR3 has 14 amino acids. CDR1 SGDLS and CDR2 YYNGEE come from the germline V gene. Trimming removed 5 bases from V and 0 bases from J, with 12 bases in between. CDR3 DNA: TGTGCCAGCAGTCGGACAGCCAGCTCCTACGAGCAGTACTTC. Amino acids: CASSRTASSYEQYF.

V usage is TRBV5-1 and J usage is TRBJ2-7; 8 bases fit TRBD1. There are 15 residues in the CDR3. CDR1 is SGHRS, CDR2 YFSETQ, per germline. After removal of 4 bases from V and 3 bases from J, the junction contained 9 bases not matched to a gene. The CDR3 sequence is CASSPMGQAGYEQYF. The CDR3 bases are TGCGCCAGCAGCCCGATGGGACAGGCCGGCTACGAGCAGTACTTC. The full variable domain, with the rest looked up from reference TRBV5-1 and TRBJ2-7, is KAGVTQTPRYLIKTRGQQVTLSCSPISGHRSVSWYQQTPGQGLQFLFEYFSETQRNKGNFPGRFSGRQFSNSRSEMNVSTLELGDSALYLCASSPMGQAGYEQYFGPGTRLTVT.

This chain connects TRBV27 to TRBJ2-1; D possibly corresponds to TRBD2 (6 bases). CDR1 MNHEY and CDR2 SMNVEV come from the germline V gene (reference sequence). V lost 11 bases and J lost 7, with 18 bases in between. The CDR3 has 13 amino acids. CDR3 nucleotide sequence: TGTGCCTCAGCCCCGGGGGTTTTGAATGAGCAGTTCTTC. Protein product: CASAPGVLNEQFF.

CDR3 DNA sequence: TGTGCCAGCAGCTTGAGAGACAGCAACTACAATGAGCAGTTCTTC. Its protein is CASSLRDSNYNEQFF. V and J are TRBV5-5 and TRBJ2-1, with TRBD1 as a possible D gene (5 bases). Germline V gene data show CDR1 as SGHKS and CDR2 as YYEKEE (reference sequence). The CDR3 totals 15 residues. Between the trimmed V and J ends, which lost 1 base and 3 bases, there was a span of 11 bases.

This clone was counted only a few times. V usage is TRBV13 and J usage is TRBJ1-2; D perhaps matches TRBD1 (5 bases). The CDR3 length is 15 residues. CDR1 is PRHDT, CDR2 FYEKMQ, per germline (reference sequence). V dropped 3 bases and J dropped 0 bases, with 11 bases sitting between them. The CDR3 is CASSFGTSTNYGYTF. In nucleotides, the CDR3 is TGTGCCAGCAGCTTTGGGACTTCCACTAACTATGGCTACACCTTC.

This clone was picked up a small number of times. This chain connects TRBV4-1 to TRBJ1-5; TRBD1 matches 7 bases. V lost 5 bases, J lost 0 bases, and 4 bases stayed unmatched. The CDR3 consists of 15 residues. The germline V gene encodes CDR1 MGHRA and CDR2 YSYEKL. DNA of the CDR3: TGCGCCAGCAGCTCCAGACAGGGTAGCAATCAGCCCCAGCATTTT. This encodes CASSSRQGSNQPQHF.

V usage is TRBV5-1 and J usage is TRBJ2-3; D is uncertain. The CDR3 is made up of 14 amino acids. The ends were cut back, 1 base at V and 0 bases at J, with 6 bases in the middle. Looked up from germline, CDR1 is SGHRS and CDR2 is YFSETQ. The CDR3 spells CASSLRSSTDTQYF. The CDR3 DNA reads TGCGCCAGCAGCTTGCGCAGTAGCACAGATACGCAGTATTTT. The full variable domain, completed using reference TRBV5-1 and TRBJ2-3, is KAGVTQTPRYLIKTRGQQVTLSCSPISGHRSVSWYQQTPGQGLQFLFEYFSETQRNKGNFPGRFSGRQFSNSRSEMNVSTLELGDSALYLCASSLRSSTDTQYFGPGTRLTVL.

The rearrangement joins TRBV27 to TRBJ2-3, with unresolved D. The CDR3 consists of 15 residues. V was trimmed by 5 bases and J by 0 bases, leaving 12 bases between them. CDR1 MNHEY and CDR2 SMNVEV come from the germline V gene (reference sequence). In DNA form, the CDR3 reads TGTGCCAGCAGTCCCCGGGTATACAGCACAGATACGCAGTATTTT. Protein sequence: CASSPRVYSTDTQYF.

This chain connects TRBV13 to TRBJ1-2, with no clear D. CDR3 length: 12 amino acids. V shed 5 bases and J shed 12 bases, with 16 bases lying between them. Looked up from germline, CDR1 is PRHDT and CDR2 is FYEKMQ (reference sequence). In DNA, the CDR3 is TGTGCCAGCAGCGACTCGCCGGGGATCCACACCTTC. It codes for CASSDSPGIHTF.

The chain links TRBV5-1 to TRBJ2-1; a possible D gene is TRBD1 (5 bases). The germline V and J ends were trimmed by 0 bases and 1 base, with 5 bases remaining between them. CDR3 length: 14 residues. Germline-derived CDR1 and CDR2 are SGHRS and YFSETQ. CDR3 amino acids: CASSLGQSYNEQFF. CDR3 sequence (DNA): TGCGCCAGCAGCTTGGGACAGTCCTACAATGAGCAGTTCTTC. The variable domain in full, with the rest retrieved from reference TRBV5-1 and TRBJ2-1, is KAGVTQTPRYLIKTRGQQVTLSCSPISGHRSVSWYQQTPGQGLQFLFEYFSETQRNKGNFPGRFSGRQFSNSRSEMNVSTLELGDSALYLCASSLGQSYNEQFFGPGTRLTVL.

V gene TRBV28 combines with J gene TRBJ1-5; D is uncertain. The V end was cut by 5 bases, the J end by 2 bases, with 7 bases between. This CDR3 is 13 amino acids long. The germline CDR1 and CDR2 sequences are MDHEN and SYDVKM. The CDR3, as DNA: TGTGCCAGCAGTCCATATGGCAATCAGCCCCAGCATTTT. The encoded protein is CASSPYGNQPQHF.

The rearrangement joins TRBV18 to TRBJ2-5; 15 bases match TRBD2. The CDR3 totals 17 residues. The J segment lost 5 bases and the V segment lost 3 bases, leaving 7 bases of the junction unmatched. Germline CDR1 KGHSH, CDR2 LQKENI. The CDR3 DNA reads TGTGCCAGCTCACCGCGGACTAGCGGGAGGGCCGGGGAGACCCAGTACTTC. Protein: CASSPRTSGRAGETQYF.

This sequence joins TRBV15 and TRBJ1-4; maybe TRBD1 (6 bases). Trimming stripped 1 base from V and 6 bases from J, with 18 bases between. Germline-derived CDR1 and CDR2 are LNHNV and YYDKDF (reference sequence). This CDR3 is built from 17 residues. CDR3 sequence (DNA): TGTGCCACCAGCAGAGTCGGCCAGGGGCGAACCCATGAAAAACTGTTTTTT. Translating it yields CATSRVGQGRTHEKLFF.

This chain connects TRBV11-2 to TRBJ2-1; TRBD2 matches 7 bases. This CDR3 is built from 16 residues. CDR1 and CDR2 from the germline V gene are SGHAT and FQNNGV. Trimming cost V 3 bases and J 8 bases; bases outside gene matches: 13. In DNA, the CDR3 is TGTGCCAGCAGCTTTTACTTTAGCGGGCGCGGTCATGAGCAGTTCTTC. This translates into CASSFYFSGRGHEQFF.

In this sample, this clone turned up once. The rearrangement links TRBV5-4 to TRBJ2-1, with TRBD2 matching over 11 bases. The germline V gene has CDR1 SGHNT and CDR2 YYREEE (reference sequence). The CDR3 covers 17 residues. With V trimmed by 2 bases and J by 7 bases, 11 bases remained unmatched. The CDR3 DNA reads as TGTGCCAGCAGCTTAGGCCCCCTAGCGGGAGGACGGAATGAGCAGTTCTTC. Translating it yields CASSLGPLAGGRNEQFF.